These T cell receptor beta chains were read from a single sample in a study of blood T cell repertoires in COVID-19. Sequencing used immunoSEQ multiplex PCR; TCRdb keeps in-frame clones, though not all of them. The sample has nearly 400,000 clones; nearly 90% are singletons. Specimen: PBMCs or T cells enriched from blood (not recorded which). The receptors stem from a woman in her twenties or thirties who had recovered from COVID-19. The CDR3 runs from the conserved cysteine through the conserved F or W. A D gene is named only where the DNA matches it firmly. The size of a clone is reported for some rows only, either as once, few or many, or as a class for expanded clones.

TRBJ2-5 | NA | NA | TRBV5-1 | CASSLEGQAQETQYF | TGCGCCAGCAGCTTGGAGGGGCAGGCCCAAGAGACCCAGTACTTC
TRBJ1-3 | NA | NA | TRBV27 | CASSLGASGNTIYF | TGTGCCAGCAGTTTAGGGGCTTCTGGAAACACCATATATTTT
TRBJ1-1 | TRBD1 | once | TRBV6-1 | CASSEAGQIFGAFF | TGTGCCAGCAGTGAAGCGGGACAGATATTTGGAGCTTTCTTT
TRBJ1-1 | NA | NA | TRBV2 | CASSGQELNTEAFF | TGTGCCAGCAGTGGACAGGAACTGAACACTGAAGCTTTCTTT
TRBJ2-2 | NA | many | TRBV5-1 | CASSSFGGAANTGELFF | TGCGCCAGCAGCTCTTTCGGGGGAGCAGCGAACACCGGGGAGCTGTTTTTT
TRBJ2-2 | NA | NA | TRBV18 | CASSRTAAGREDTGELFF | TGTGCCAGCTCACGAACGGCGGCAGGGCGAGAGGACACCGGGGAGCTGTTTTTT
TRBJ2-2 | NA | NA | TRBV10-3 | CAISELGLELFF | TGTGCCATCAGTGAGTTGGGACTGGAGCTGTTTTTT
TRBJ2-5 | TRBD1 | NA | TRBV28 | CASSFTGEETQYF | TGTGCCAGCAGTTTCACAGGGGAAGAGACCCAGTACTTC
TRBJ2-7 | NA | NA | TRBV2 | CASIIGGDPYEQYF | TGTGCCAGCATTATAGGGGGGGACCCCTACGAGCAGTACTTC
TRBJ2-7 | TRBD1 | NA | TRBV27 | CASSRQGGLYEQYF | TGTGCCAGCAGTAGACAGGGGGGACTCTACGAGCAGTACTTC
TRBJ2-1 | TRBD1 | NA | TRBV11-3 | CASSLDRDYNEQFF | TGTGCCAGCAGCCTGGACAGGGACTACAATGAGCAGTTCTTC
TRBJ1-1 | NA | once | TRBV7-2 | CASSLDGLANTEAFF | TGTGCCAGCAGCTTAGACGGTCTCGCGAACACTGAAGCTTTCTTT
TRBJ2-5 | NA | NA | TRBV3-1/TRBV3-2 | CASSQERGWETQYF | TGTGCCAGCAGCCAAGAAAGGGGTTGGGAGACCCAGTACTTC
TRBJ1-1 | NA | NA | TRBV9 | CASSVHRNTEAFF | TGTGCCAGCAGCGTCCATAGGAACACTGAAGCTTTCTTT
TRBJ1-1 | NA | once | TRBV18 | CASSLSGGIVNTEAFF | TGTGCCAGCTCCCTCTCCGGGGGAATCGTGAACACTGAAGCTTTCTTT
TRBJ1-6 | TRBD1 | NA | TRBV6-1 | CASSESSHRGLRYNSPLHF | TGTGCCAGCAGTGAAAGTTCCCACAGGGGACTCCGCTATAATTCACCCCTCCACTTT
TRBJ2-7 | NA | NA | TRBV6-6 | CASNHADSYEQYF | TGTGCCAGCAACCACGCAGACTCCTACGAGCAGTACTTC
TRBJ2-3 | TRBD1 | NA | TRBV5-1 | CASSLGAGQGTDTQYF | TGCGCCAGCAGCTTGGGGGCAGGACAGGGCACAGATACGCAGTATTTT
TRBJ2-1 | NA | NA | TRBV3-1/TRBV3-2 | CASSQDLVEEQFF | TGTGCCAGCAGCCAAGATCTCGTAGAAGAGCAGTTCTTC
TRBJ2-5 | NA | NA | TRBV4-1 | CASSQVLRQETQYF | TGCGCCAGCAGCCAAGTGCTGCGGCAAGAGACCCAGTACTTC
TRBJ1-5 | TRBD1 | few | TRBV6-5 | CASSYGQGGQPQHF | TGTGCCAGCAGTTATGGACAGGGAGGTCAGCCCCAGCATTTT
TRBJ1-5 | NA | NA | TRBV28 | CASSLPGPNQPQHF | TGTGCCAGCAGTTTGCCAGGGCCGAATCAGCCCCAGCATTTT
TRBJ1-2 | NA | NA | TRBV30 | CAWTPGRQAVGYTF | TGTGCCTGGACTCCAGGGAGACAGGCGGTTGGCTACACCTTC
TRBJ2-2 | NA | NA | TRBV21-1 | CASSKAPWWGRPANTGELFF | TGTGCCAGCAGCAAAGCCCCCTGGTGGGGGCGCCCCGCGAACACCGGGGAGCTGTTTTTT
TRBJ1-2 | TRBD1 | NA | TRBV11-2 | CASQDRDRELNYGYTF | TGTGCCAGCCAAGACAGGGACAGAGAGTTAAACTATGGCTACACCTTC
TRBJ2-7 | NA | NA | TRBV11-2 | CASSPGSEQYF | TGTGCCAGCAGCCCAGGATCCGAGCAGTACTTC
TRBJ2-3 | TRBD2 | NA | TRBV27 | CASSLVGLAGGPSSTDTQYF | TGTGCCAGCAGTTTAGTAGGACTAGCGGGAGGGCCGTCTAGCACAGATACGCAGTATTTT
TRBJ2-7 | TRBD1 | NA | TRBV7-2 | CASRWTGAYEQYF | TGTGCCAGCAGATGGACAGGGGCGTACGAGCAGTACTTC
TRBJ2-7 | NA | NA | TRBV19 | CASSKGRDNSYEQYF | TGTGCCAGTAGTAAAGGGAGGGACAATTCCTACGAGCAGTACTTC
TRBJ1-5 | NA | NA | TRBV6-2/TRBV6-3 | CASSWDLAGQPQHF | TGTGCCAGCAGTTGGGACCTGGCGGGGCAGCCCCAGCATTTT
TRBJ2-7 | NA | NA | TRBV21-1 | CASSSNTEQYF | TGTGCCAGCAGCAGTAATACTGAGCAGTACTTC
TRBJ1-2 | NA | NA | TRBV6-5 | CASTRVGTPNYGYTF | TGTGCCAGCACTCGCGTCGGGACACCGAACTATGGCTACACCTTC
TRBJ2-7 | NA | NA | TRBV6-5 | CASSSTGLFIYEQYF | TGTGCCAGCAGTTCGACGGGACTCTTTATCTACGAGCAGTACTTC
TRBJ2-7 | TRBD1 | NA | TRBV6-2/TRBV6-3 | CASSPGTVSYEQYF | TGTGCCAGCAGTCCCGGGACAGTCTCCTACGAGCAGTACTTC
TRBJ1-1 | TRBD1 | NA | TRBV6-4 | CASSLTGKANTEAFF | TGTGCCAGCAGCCTGACAGGGAAGGCGAACACTGAAGCTTTCTTT
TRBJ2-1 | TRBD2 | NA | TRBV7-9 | CASSPSGRASNEQFF | TGTGCCAGCAGCCCTAGCGGGAGGGCCTCGAATGAGCAGTTCTTC
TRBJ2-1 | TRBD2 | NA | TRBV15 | CATSRDRGRANEQFF | TGTGCCACCAGCAGAGATCGTGGGAGGGCCAATGAGCAGTTCTTC
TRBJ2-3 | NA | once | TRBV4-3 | CASSLIPGDTQYF | TGCGCCAGCAGCCTCATTCCCGGAGATACGCAGTATTTT
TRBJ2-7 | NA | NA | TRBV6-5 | CASSRGYEQYF | TGTGCCAGCAGCCGGGGCTACGAGCAGTACTTC
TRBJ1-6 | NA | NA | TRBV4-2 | CASSQGQVLSLNSPLHF | TGTGCCAGCAGCCAAGGACAGGTCCTATCCCTTAATTCACCCCTCCACTTT
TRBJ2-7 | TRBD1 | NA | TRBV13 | CASSFSDRAYEQYF | TGTGCCAGCAGCTTCTCCGACAGGGCCTACGAGCAGTACTTC
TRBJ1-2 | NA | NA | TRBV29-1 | CSVERTANYGYTF | TGCAGCGTTGAGAGGACAGCAAACTATGGCTACACCTTC
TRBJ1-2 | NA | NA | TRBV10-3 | CAISGTGKGGGYTF | TGTGCCATCAGTGGAACCGGTAAGGGAGGCGGCTACACCTTC
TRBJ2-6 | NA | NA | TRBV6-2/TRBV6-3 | CASSKGAGANVLTF | TGTGCCAGCAGCAAGGGGGCTGGGGCCAACGTCCTGACTTTC
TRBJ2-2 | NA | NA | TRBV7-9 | CASSLVENTGELFF | TGTGCCAGCAGCTTAGTAGAGAACACCGGGGAGCTGTTTTTT
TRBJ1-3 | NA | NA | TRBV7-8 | CASSLRDKSLGGTIYF | TGTGCCAGCAGCTTACGGGACAAGTCCTTGGGAGGGACCATATATTTT
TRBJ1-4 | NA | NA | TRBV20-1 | CSARSERLFF | TGCAGTGCTAGATCGGAGAGACTGTTTTTT
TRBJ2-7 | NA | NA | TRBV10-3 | CATLQGTTYEQYF | TGTGCCACCCTACAGGGAACCACCTACGAGCAGTACTTC